These 10 T cell receptor beta chains originate from one sample sequenced in a study of control samples from healthy donors and cancer patients. Here immunoSEQ multiplex PCR was the method, and the copy in TCRdb shows in-frame clones only, minus some. The table records fewer than 60,000 clones, 85% to 95% of them present only once. The specimen was blood. These receptors were obtained from a man under 40 in good health.

The chain links TRBV6-5 to TRBJ1-3; D is undetermined. Trimming left V 5 bases short and J 8 bases short, with 13 bases between. CDR3 length: 13 amino acids. The germline V gene has CDR1 MNHEY and CDR2 SVGAGI. The CDR3 sequence: CASSPIPGDTIYF. In DNA, the CDR3 is TGTGCCAGCAGTCCAATCCCCGGGGACACCATATATTTT.

This chain connects TRBV30 to TRBJ2-3; D is perhaps TRBD2 (6 bases). Trimming shortened V by 0 bases and J by 5 bases, and 9 bases separated the two germline ends. The CDR3 runs to 13 residues. Germline loops: CDR1 GTSNPN, CDR2 SVGIG (reference sequence). For the CDR3, the DNA is TGTGCCTGGAGTGTACTCGGGGGAGATACGCAGTATTTT. Translation: CAWSVLGGDTQYF.

This clone was seen just once. The chain uses TRBV19 and TRBJ2-3; D is unclear. With 1 base removed from V and 0 bases from J, the gap between germline ends came to 8 bases. CDR1 is LNHDA, CDR2 SQIVND, per germline (reference sequence). The CDR3 runs to 15 residues. CDR3 amino acids: CASSIAVTSTDTQYF. CDR3 nucleotide sequence: TGTGCCAGTAGTATAGCGGTAACTAGCACAGATACGCAGTATTTT.

The V gene is TRBV11-1, the J gene TRBJ2-4, with D possibly being TRBD1 (6 bases). Germline-derived CDR1 and CDR2 are SGHAT and FQDESV (reference sequence). The ends were cut back, 2 bases at V and 1 base at J, with 6 bases in the middle. This CDR3 spans 14 amino acids. This CDR3 reads CASSLQGAKNIQYF. CDR3 nucleotide sequence: TGTGCCAGCAGCTTACAGGGGGCCAAAAACATTCAGTACTTC. Drawing the rest from reference TRBV11-1 and TRBJ2-4, the complete variable domain is EAEVAQSPRYKITEKSQAVAFWCDPISGHATLYWYRQILGQGPELLVQFQDESVVDDSQLPKDRFSAERLKGVDSTLKIQPAELGDSAMYLCASSLQGAKNIQYFGAGTRLSVL.

The count of this clone is one. V usage is TRBV11-3 and J usage is TRBJ2-1, with D possibly matching TRBD2 (6 bases). The CDR3 length is 18 residues. Germline V gene lookup returns CDR1 SGHNT and CDR2 YENEEA. With 4 bases removed from V and 7 bases from J, the gap between germline ends came to 26 bases. For the CDR3, the DNA is TGTGCCAGCAGCTATTATGGGGCGGGACCTAAAGCGGAAAATGAGCAGTTCTTC. This translates into CASSYYGAGPKAENEQFF.

The chain has TRBV4-3 and TRBJ2-5; 7 bases align to TRBD2. The CDR3 covers 15 residues. The germline V gene has CDR1 LGHNA and CDR2 YSLEER. With V trimmed by 0 bases and J by 5 bases, 6 bases remained unmatched. CDR3 bases: TGCGCCAGCAGCCAAGATTGGGGGGGAGGCGAGACCCAGTACTTC. Residues: CASSQDWGGGETQYF.

The J gene is TRBJ1-3, the V gene TRBV9; D is possibly TRBD1 (6 bases). The length of the CDR3 is 15 residues. The V end was cut by 0 bases, the J end by 2 bases, with 9 bases between. Germline V lookup: CDR1 SGDLS, CDR2 YYNGEE. The CDR3 loop reads CASSVVGGTGNTIYF. In DNA, the CDR3 is TGTGCCAGCAGCGTAGTGGGGGGCACTGGAAACACCATATATTTT.

This clone rates as medium-sized. The chain links TRBV27 to TRBJ1-1; no clear D. The V and J ends lost 6 bases and 2 bases respectively, with 13 bases between them. The CDR3 has 14 residues. CDR1 and CDR2 (germline): MNHEY, SMNVEV (reference sequence). CDR3 amino acids: CASRGSWRNTEAFF. The CDR3 DNA reads as TGTGCCAGCAGGGGATCTTGGAGAAACACTGAAGCTTTCTTT.

This clone was recorded once. This chain connects TRBV6-5 to TRBJ2-7; D is uncertain. Trimming removed 2 bases at V and 2 bases at J, with 1 base between. Germline values: CDR1 MNHEY, CDR2 SVGAGI. CDR3 length: 11 amino acids. The CDR3 nucleotides read TGTGCCAGCAGTTACCCCTACGAGCAGTACTTC. Amino acid sequence: CASSYPYEQYF.

This sequence joins TRBV14 and TRBJ2-1, with TRBD2 as a possible D gene (5 bases). The V and J ends lost 4 bases and 2 bases respectively, with 15 bases between them. CDR3 length: 16 amino acids. CDR1 is SGHDN, CDR2 FVKESK, per germline. CDR3 nucleotides: TGTGCCAGCAGCCCGGGTGGACTTTTCCCCTACAATGAGCAGTTCTTC. Its protein is CASSPGGLFPYNEQFF.